Listed below are T cell receptor beta chains from one sample, sequenced in a study of T-cell memory formation after mild COVID-19. Each CDR3 protein is one row after TCRdb ran MiXCR on the 5' RACE reads. The sample carries 250,000 to 350,000 distinct CDR3 sequences, 15% to 20% recorded once. The sequenced material came from PBMCs or a T cell subset sorted from them (not recorded which). The receptors were gathered from a young man who had mild COVID-19 (a few samples of this study predate the infection). Cell type and time point are not known. The CDR3 runs from the conserved cysteine through the conserved F or W. The size entry is marked missing in some rows and otherwise reads once, few, many or a size class.

v_call,j_call,clone_size,cdr3_aa
TRBV3-1,TRBJ2-1,.,CASSQVPGQGYHEQFF
TRBV20-1,TRBJ2-7,few,CSARDPSGGAHEQYF
TRBV9,TRBJ2-5,.,CASSVDGLSETQYF
TRBV3-1,TRBJ1-1,.,CASSPLPTGITEAFF
TRBV5-6,TRBJ1-2,.,CASSLEDGDYGYTF
TRBV30,TRBJ2-7,.,CAWGRAMFEQYF
TRBV9,TRBJ2-3,few,CASSKDRGRTDTQYF
TRBV5-5,TRBJ2-1,many,CASSLERAGPGVDEQFF
TRBV4-1,TRBJ2-7,many,CASRKEIGGGYEQYF
TRBV30,TRBJ2-3,many,CAWSPGPPGSQYF
TRBV25-1,TRBJ2-2,.,CASSEWGRGTGELFF
TRBV29-1,TRBJ2-3,.,CSVYGPTDTQYF
TRBV6-2/TRBV6-3,TRBJ1-1,.,CASSYSSRGNTEAFF
TRBV6-1,TRBJ1-6,.,CASGVYWGQGHSPLHF
TRBV29-1,TRBJ1-1,.,CSVGTGNPEAFF
TRBV3-1,TRBJ1-5,few,CASSQLRDQPQHF
TRBV7-2,TRBJ2-5,few,CASSSIPGQGKETQYF
TRBV6-2/TRBV6-3,TRBJ2-5,.,CASNLVGETQYF
TRBV5-1,TRBJ1-1,many,CASSLSRDREAFF
TRBV4-1,TRBJ2-3,.,CASSQVGSSDTQYF
TRBV7-3,TRBJ2-5,.,CASSPAGGLGQETQYF
TRBV5-1,TRBJ1-1,few,CASSLGQTGMTMNTEAFF
TRBV5-1,TRBJ2-3,few,CASSPDRAGDTQYF
TRBV7-2,TRBJ2-5,few,CASSSGTSGRMVETQYF
TRBV5-1,TRBJ1-1,.,CASSLSSGQGMDTEAFF
TRBV5-1,TRBJ2-3,.,CASSTGTSGADTQYF
TRBV19,TRBJ1-2,few,CATSGDYGYTF
TRBV20-1,TRBJ1-2,few,CSARNGNGYTF
TRBV20-1,TRBJ1-2,.,CSARIVGVGYGYTF
TRBV28,TRBJ1-1,.,CASTLNEGRSTEAFF
TRBV15,TRBJ1-3,.,CATSTHRGPGNTIYF